Listed below are T cell receptor beta chains from one sample, sequenced in a study of T cells in Graves' hyperthyroidism and ophthalmopathy. TCRdb reanalysed the multiplex PCR reads using MiXCR and keeps one entry per CDR3 protein. Of about 640,000 distinct CDR3 sequences listed, roughly 20% were seen once; the top ten hold more than 30%. The sample consisted of blood. Receptors originate from a man aged 25-40 years with Graves' ophthalmopathy. CDR3s include the opening cysteine and the closing phenylalanine or tryptophan. A D gene is named only where the DNA matches it firmly. Size values are once, few and many counts, or a class for expanded clones, and some rows have none.

J gene,CDR3 length,V gene,D gene,clone size,CDR3 protein,CDR3 DNA
TRBJ2-5,11,TRBV28,.,few,CASMGEETQYF,TGTGCCAGCATGGGGGAAGAGACCCAGTACTTC
TRBJ2-7,15,TRBV6-2/TRBV6-3,.,once,CASSCSPQGTGEQYF,TGTGCCAGCAGTTGCTCACCGCAGGGAACGGGGGAGCAGTACTTC
TRBJ2-7,16,TRBV27,.,few,CASSPSRAAGSYEQYF,TGTGCCAGCAGCCCCTCTCGGGCTGCGGGCTCCTACGAGCAGTACTTC
TRBJ1-2,16,TRBV28,.,few,CASSYRASASSYGYTF,TGTGCCAGCAGTTACAGGGCATCCGCGTCTAGCTATGGCTACACCTTC
TRBJ2-7,18,TRBV28,.,many,CASSLSLAFSVSSYEQYF,TGTGCCAGCAGTTTATCCCTCGCGTTTAGCGTTAGCTCCTACGAGCAGTACTTC
TRBJ1-2,14,TRBV3-1,.,.,CASSPPLANYGYTF,TGTGCCAGCAGCCCACCCTTAGCTAACTATGGCTACACCTTC
TRBJ2-1,15,TRBV7-9,TRBD2,.,CASGAGVRVRNEQFF,TGTGCCAGCGGGGCGGGGGTGAGGGTACGCAATGAGCAGTTCTTC
TRBJ2-7,15,TRBV11-1,TRBD1,.,CASSLAGDRVYEQYF,TGTGCCAGCAGCTTAGCAGGTGACAGGGTCTACGAGCAGTACTTC
TRBJ2-2,16,TRBV5-1,.,.,CASSLVPQGRGGELFF,TGCGCCAGCAGCTTGGTCCCTCAGGGCCGGGGCGGGGAGCTGTTTTTT
TRBJ1-1,16,TRBV7-9,TRBD1,many,CASSLQRDRANTEAFF,TGTGCCAGCAGCTTACAGAGAGACAGGGCGAACACTGAAGCTTTCTTT
TRBJ1-2,13,TRBV27,TRBD1,.,CASSLQTGYGYTF,TGTGCCAGCAGTTTACAGACAGGGTATGGCTACACCTTC
TRBJ2-1,13,TRBV9,.,few,CASSVSLNNEQFF,TGTGCCAGCAGCGTCTCCCTTAACAATGAGCAGTTCTTC
TRBJ2-1,15,TRBV4-2,TRBD2,few,CASSQGASGNNEQFF,TGTGCCAGCAGCCAAGGGGCTAGCGGGAACAATGAGCAGTTCTTC
TRBJ2-1,17,TRBV7-9,TRBD2,few,CASSPLTGLAGEIEQFF,TGTGCCAGCAGCCCCCTCACTGGGCTAGCGGGAGAGATTGAGCAGTTCTTC
TRBJ1-2,14,TRBV28,.,many,CASSLGAPSYGYTF,TGTGCCAGCAGTTTGGGGGCCCCTTCCTATGGCTACACCTTC
TRBJ2-6,15,TRBV12-3/TRBV12-4,TRBD1,.,CASSPGQGGLIVLTF,TGTGCCAGCAGCCCCGGACAGGGGGGTCTGATCGTCCTGACTTTC
TRBJ1-5,17,TRBV12-3/TRBV12-4,TRBD1,many,CASSLDRGGYSNQPQHF,TGTGCCAGCAGTTTAGACAGGGGAGGCTATAGCAATCAGCCCCAGCATTTT
TRBJ1-5,17,TRBV19,TRBD1,.,CASCGTGGLKSNQPQHF,TGTGCCTCCTGCGGGACAGGGGGCCTTAAAAGCAATCAGCCCCAGCATTTT
TRBJ1-2,13,TRBV7-2,.,many,CASSYGTSYGYTF,TGTGCCAGCAGCTACGGGACCTCTTATGGCTACACCTTC
TRBJ2-6,15,TRBV7-2,.,few,CASSQEFSGANVLTF,TGTGCCAGCAGTCAGGAGTTCTCTGGGGCCAACGTCCTGACTTTC
TRBJ2-1,17,TRBV10-3,.,few,CAISESTGTLGYNEQFF,TGTGCCATCAGTGAGTCGACCGGGACCCTGGGGTACAATGAGCAGTTCTTC
TRBJ1-2,11,TRBV29-1,TRBD1,few,CSATGRYGYTF,TGCAGCGCGACAGGGAGGTATGGCTACACCTTC
TRBJ2-7,14,TRBV7-2,.,many,CASSLQRDGYEQYF,TGTGCCAGCAGTCTCCAACGGGACGGTTACGAGCAGTACTTC
TRBJ2-1,14,TRBV20-1,TRBD2,few,CSPTVSGGYNEQFF,TGCAGTCCGACGGTCAGCGGGGGGTACAATGAGCAGTTCTTC
TRBJ1-1,13,TRBV18,.,many,CASSEGGSTEAFF,TGTGCCAGCTCTGAAGGGGGGTCGACTGAAGCTTTCTTT
TRBJ2-3,13,TRBV6-1,.,many,CASRVLSGDTQYF,TGTGCCAGCAGGGTGCTTAGCGGAGATACGCAGTATTTT
TRBJ2-1,14,TRBV2,TRBD1,.,CASNRDRGSDEQFF,TGTGCCAGCAATCGGGACAGGGGTTCCGATGAGCAGTTCTTC
TRBJ1-2,10,TRBV20-1,.,many,CSGGPPGYTF,TGCAGTGGCGGGCCCCCTGGCTACACCTTC
TRBJ2-7,17,TRBV28,TRBD2,many,CASSSFFNSGRSYEQYF,TGTGCCAGCAGTTCCTTCTTCAACAGCGGGAGGTCCTACGAGCAGTACTTC
TRBJ2-2,16,TRBV2,TRBD1,.,CASSDRDRGNTGELFF,TGTGCCAGCAGTGACAGGGACAGGGGGAACACCGGGGAGCTGTTTTTT
TRBJ1-1,16,TRBV25-1,.,.,CASSSLGDLMNTEAFF,TGTGCCAGCAGCTCCTTGGGGGACCTTATGAACACTGAAGCTTTCTTT
TRBJ2-7,14,TRBV5-1,.,many,CASSLGSGANEQYF,TGCGCCAGCAGCTTGGGTAGTGGAGCCAACGAGCAGTACTTC
TRBJ1-2,13,TRBV19,.,.,CASSPGPSYGYTF,TGTGCCAGCAGTCCCGGGCCCAGTTATGGCTACACCTTC
TRBJ1-2,13,TRBV7-2,.,many,CASSFSGISGYTF,TGTGCCAGCAGCTTCTCGGGGATAAGTGGCTACACCTTC
TRBJ2-7,14,TRBV20-1,TRBD2,.,CSARDSGLTEEQYF,TGCAGTGCTAGAGATTCGGGACTAACGGAAGAGCAGTACTTC
TRBJ2-6,16,TRBV5-1,TRBD1,.,CASSPTPSQGDNVLTF,TGCGCCAGCAGCCCGACGCCCTCCCAGGGGGACAACGTCCTGACTTTC
TRBJ2-5,11,TRBV29-1,TRBD1,.,CSARGRETQYF,TGCAGCGCCAGGGGGCGAGAGACCCAGTACTTC
TRBJ2-7,16,TRBV27,.,few,CASSLSPVEVSYEQYF,TGTGCCAGCAGTTTAAGTCCCGTGGAAGTCTCCTACGAGCAGTACTTC
TRBJ2-3,14,TRBV28,.,many,CASRPTSMRDTQYF,TGTGCCAGCAGACCGACTAGTATGAGAGATACGCAGTATTTT
TRBJ1-4,14,TRBV4-2,.,.,CASSGGATNEKLFF,TGTGCCAGCAGCGGCGGAGCAACTAATGAAAAACTGTTTTTT
TRBJ2-7,14,TRBV2,TRBD1,.,CASRGDRGSYEQYF,TGTGCCAGCAGGGGCGACAGGGGATCCTACGAGCAGTACTTC
TRBJ1-1,13,TRBV6-6,.,many,CASSYSWQAEAFF,TGTGCCAGCAGTTACTCGTGGCAGGCCGAAGCTTTCTTT
TRBJ2-1,13,TRBV3-1,.,many,CASSQTSSVEQFF,TGTGCCAGCAGCCAAACGTCTAGCGTTGAGCAGTTCTTC
TRBJ2-2,13,TRBV24-1,.,.,CATSDLVTGELFF,TGTGCCACCAGTGATTTGGTCACCGGGGAGCTGTTTTTT
TRBJ1-4,17,TRBV7-8,.,.,CASSPRVPVATNEKLFF,TGTGCCAGCAGCCCACGGGTCCCAGTTGCAACTAATGAAAAACTGTTTTTT
TRBJ2-5,13,TRBV20-1,.,once,CSARAGNQETQYF,TGCAGTGCTAGAGCTGGCAACCAAGAGACCCAGTACTTC
TRBJ1-6,15,TRBV2,TRBD1,many,CASRQLDRSNSPLHF,TGTGCCAGCAGACAGTTGGACAGGTCTAATTCACCCCTCCACTTT
TRBJ2-2,16,TRBV27,.,many,CASSSMTAHYTGELFF,TGTGCCAGCAGTTCCATGACGGCGCATTACACCGGGGAGCTGTTTTTT
TRBJ1-2,12,TRBV6-2/TRBV6-3,.,few,CASSSLSGGYTF,TGTGCCAGCAGTTCCCTGTCGGGTGGCTACACCTTC
TRBJ1-1,12,TRBV14,.,many,CASSQGTAEAFF,TGTGCCAGCAGCCAAGGGACGGCTGAAGCTTTCTTT
TRBJ2-1,14,TRBV5-6,TRBD2,once,CASSLVLADNEQFF,TGTGCCAGCAGCTTGGTGCTAGCGGACAATGAGCAGTTCTTC
TRBJ2-2,18,TRBV6-1,TRBD1,.,CAGTGGEKTLTRAGELFF,TGTGCCGGGACAGGGGGCGAGAAAACATTAACACGCGCCGGGGAGCTGTTTTTT
TRBJ1-1,12,TRBV6-1,.,.,CASSELDTEAFF,TGTGCCAGCAGTGAATTAGACACTGAAGCTTTCTTT
TRBJ2-1,13,TRBV20-1,TRBD2,few,CSIAGDSSPQQFF,TGCAGCATAGCGGGGGATTCCTCTCCTCAGCAGTTCTTC
TRBJ2-7,15,TRBV27,.,few,CASSPEGSDGYEQYF,TGTGCCAGCAGCCCGGAGGGTAGCGACGGTTACGAGCAGTACTTC
TRBJ1-4,15,TRBV7-2,TRBD1,many,CASSLRQGAGEKLFF,TGTGCCAGCAGCCTCCGACAGGGGGCGGGTGAAAAACTGTTTTTT